These T cell receptor beta chains were read from a single sample in a study of graft-versus-host responses after intestinal transplantation. Produced via immunoSEQ multiplex PCR; TCRdb's table is partial and in-frame only. In the table there are roughly 16,000 clones, approximately 40% of which are singletons. The sequenced sample was alloreactive CD8+ T cells from a mixed lymphocyte reaction culture, obtained before intestinal transplant. These receptors came from a human patient who received an intestinal transplant. Both conserved end residues are part of each CDR3. The D gene is left open where the match is weak. Some rows have no size entry. The others give once, few or many, or a class for an expanded clone.

D | J | size | V | DNA | CDR3
. | TRBJ1-2 | medium-sized | TRBV7-8 | TGTGCCAGCAGCTTAGGGACAGTGAATGGCTACACCTTC | CASSLGTVNGYTF
. | TRBJ1-1 | . | TRBV30 | TGTGCCTGGAGTCGTCAGACCTGGACCCCCACTGAAGCTTTCTTT | CAWSRQTWTPTEAFF
. | TRBJ2-7 | . | TRBV15 | TGTGCCACCAGCAGCGAGCGGGCCCTCGCCTACGAGCAGTACTTC | CATSSERALAYEQYF
. | TRBJ2-7 | few | TRBV7-9 | TGTGCCAGCACCCCTTTTGGTTCCGAGGGGGACGAGCAGTACTTC | CASTPFGSEGDEQYF
. | TRBJ2-3 | . | TRBV7-9 | TGTGCCAGCAGCTTCGGAGGAGGGGGACCCGGAGATACGCAGTATTTT | CASSFGGGGPGDTQYF
. | TRBJ2-7 | . | TRBV6-5 | TGTGCCAGCAGTGAATTGGGGGGACCCTACGAGCAGTACTTC | CASSELGGPYEQYF
. | TRBJ2-3 | medium-sized | TRBV7-9 | TGTGCCAGCAGCTCTGGCGGGACTGGGGCAGATACGCAGTATTTT | CASSSGGTGADTQYF
. | TRBJ1-1 | medium-sized | TRBV7-9 | TGTGCCAGCAGCCCAGGGACCGCTCATGAAGCTTTCTTT | CASSPGTAHEAFF
TRBD1 | TRBJ2-7 | . | TRBV27 | TGTGCCAGCAGGTGGGGGGGACAGGGCTACGAGCAGTACTTC | CASRWGGQGYEQYF
TRBD2 | TRBJ2-7 | . | TRBV29-1 | TGCAGCGTGGAAGCGGGAGGACCGGGGGGGGAGTACGAGCAGTACTTC | CSVEAGGPGGEYEQYF
. | TRBJ1-1 | . | TRBV4-1 | TGTGCCAGCAGCCAAGATCTGGCAGGGCTGAACACTGAAGCTTTCTTT | CASSQDLAGLNTEAFF
TRBD1 | TRBJ2-7 | few | TRBV4-1 | TGCGCCAGCAGCCCGGGACAGGGGGGGTGGGAGCAGTACTTC | CASSPGQGGWEQYF
. | TRBJ2-1 | few | TRBV4-3 | TGCGCCAGCAGCCAAGGTGGGTACTACTCCTACAATGAGCAGTTCTTC | CASSQGGYYSYNEQFF
. | TRBJ2-1 | few | TRBV11-2 | TGTGCCAGCAGCTTAGATCTCGGGGCGGCAAATATCTTC | CASSLDLGAANIF
. | TRBJ1-2 | . | TRBV18 | TGTGCCAGCTCACCACACTACACCTGGGGCGGCTACACCTTC | CASSPHYTWGGYTF